Shown below are 22 T cell receptor beta chains from a single sample sequenced in a study of beta chain features in type 1 diabetes. Overall study results and limits: Within each of all four CD4+ subsets, Type 1 diabetes patients had TCRB CDR3s that were moderately but significantly shorter.

Expressed TCRB transcripts were sequenced because the isolated RNA had all been reverse transcribed beforehand. Repertoires were generated with immunoSEQ multiplex PCR, while TCRdb's copy carries only in-frame clones and drops some. The repertoire holds 250,000 to 300,000 clones, with 24% as singletons. No antigens are known for them. Sequenced material: naive CD4+ T cells from blood. Receptors were obtained from a woman in her twenties or thirties with type 1 diabetes.

The chain joins TRBV29-1 to TRBJ1-2; 8 nucleotides agree with TRBD1. Looked up from germline, CDR1 is SQVTM and CDR2 is ANQGSEA. The trim removed 6 bases at V and 2 bases at J, leaving 5 bases unmatched. This CDR3 spans 13 amino acids. The CDR3 spells CSVSWDRNYGYTF. The CDR3 nucleotides read TGCAGCGTCAGCTGGGACAGGAACTATGGCTACACCTTC.

The chain carries TRBV10-2 and TRBJ2-1; D remains ambiguous. The CDR3 loop spans 12 amino acids. Germline V gives CDR1 WSHSY, CDR2 SAAADI. Trimming took off 2 bases at V and 8 bases at J, with 7 bases between the two ends. CDR3 protein: CASSELIHEQFF. CDR3 coding DNA: TGCGCCAGCAGTGAGCTTATCCATGAGCAGTTCTTC.

The chain combines TRBV4-2 with TRBJ1-3; no definite D call. The germline V and J ends were trimmed by 6 bases and 1 base, with 7 bases remaining between them. From germline, CDR1 is LGHNA and CDR2 YNFKEQ. The CDR3 length is 13 residues. The CDR3 bases are TGTGCCAGCAGAACGGGGTCTGGAAACACCATATATTTT. As protein: CASRTGSGNTIYF.

This clone was seen more than once but under ten times. The J gene is TRBJ1-2, the V gene TRBV5-1, with D perhaps TRBD1 (5 bases). V was shortened by 8 bases and J by 6 bases, with 14 bases between the two germline ends. CDR1 SGHRS and CDR2 YFSETQ come from the germline V gene. This CDR3 contains 12 residues. Written as DNA, the CDR3 is TGCGCCAGTGGACAAGCACGGGATGGCTACACCTTC. The encoded protein is CASGQARDGYTF.

This clone appeared a few times. The chain couples TRBV7-8 to TRBJ2-5; 8 nucleotides line up with TRBD2. The CDR3 covers 19 residues. CDR1 is SGHVS, CDR2 FQNEAQ, per germline. J was trimmed by 5 bases and V by 0 bases; bases with no gene match: 17. CDR3 sequence reads: CASSLALSNVAGRKETQYF. The CDR3 DNA follows: TGTGCCAGCAGCTTAGCTCTTAGCAACGTAGCGGGAAGAAAGGAGACCCAGTACTTC.

This clone was counted between two and nine times. The gene calls are TRBV18 and TRBJ2-3; D is uncertain. This CDR3 has 12 residues. The V gene lost 6 bases and the J gene lost 0 bases, with 4 bases spanning the gap. CDR1 is KGHSH, CDR2 LQKENI, per germline. In nucleotides, the CDR3 is TGTGCCAGCTCGGCTAGCACAGATACGCAGTATTTT. Its translation is CASSASTDTQYF.

This clone was counted a few times. V gene TRBV2 combines with J gene TRBJ2-7; 8 bases agree with TRBD2. This CDR3 spans 14 amino acids. The V segment lost 6 bases and the J segment 5 bases; nucleotides outside the gene matches: 9. CDR1 is SNHLY, CDR2 FYNNEI, per germline. Here the CDR3 reads CASRGRLASDEQYF. In DNA, the CDR3 is TGTGCCAGCAGAGGGAGACTAGCGTCCGACGAGCAGTACTTC.

The J gene is TRBJ2-7, the V gene TRBV30; perhaps TRBD1 as D (5 bases). Germline V CDR1 and CDR2: GTSNPN, SVGIG (reference sequence). The germline V and J ends were trimmed by 0 bases and 1 base, with 13 bases remaining between them. The CDR3 has 15 amino acids. CDR3 sequence: CAWSVRTQVSYEQYF. The CDR3 region has the DNA TGTGCCTGGAGTGTTCGAACACAGGTTTCCTACGAGCAGTACTTC.

This clone came up a few times. The rearrangement uses TRBV6-5 and TRBJ1-1; D is ambiguous. The CDR3 is 13 residues long. V lost 0 bases to trimming and J lost 4 bases, with 6 bases between them. The germline V gene encodes CDR1 MNHEY and CDR2 SVGAGI. CDR3 protein: CASSYSSLTEAFF. CDR3 DNA sequence: TGTGCCAGCAGTTACTCCTCTCTCACTGAAGCTTTCTTT.

The chain employs TRBV6-5 and TRBJ2-7; D might be TRBD1 (5 bases). The V end lost 0 bases, the J end lost 6 bases, and 15 bases lay between the germline ends. Germline values: CDR1 MNHEY, CDR2 SVGAGI. The CDR3 covers 15 residues. The chain's CDR3 is CASSYSFLGVGEQYF. DNA for the CDR3: TGTGCCAGCAGTTACTCGTTCTTAGGGGTCGGCGAGCAGTACTTC.

V and J are TRBV30 and TRBJ1-1; 8 bases line up with TRBD1. CDR3 length equals 13 residues. With V trimmed by 6 bases and J by 1 base, 4 bases remained unmatched. Looked up from germline, CDR1 is GTSNPN and CDR2 is SVGIG (reference sequence). CDR3 sequence reads: CACKGQENTEAFF. CDR3 DNA: TGTGCCTGCAAGGGACAGGAGAACACTGAAGCTTTCTTT.

V is TRBV5-1 and J is TRBJ2-5, with D tentatively TRBD1 (6 bases). This CDR3 region has 15 residues. Germline V gives CDR1 SGHRS, CDR2 YFSETQ. Trimming took 4 bases from V and 2 from J, leaving 15 bases between them. CDR3 loop: CASSGDGQGQETQYF. The CDR3, as DNA: TGCGCCAGCAGCGGCGACGGGCAGGGGCAAGAGACCCAGTACTTC.

In the case of this clone: The sample carries other DNA sequences with the same CDR3. The chain is built from TRBV9 and TRBJ2-7; tentatively, D is TRBD2 (6 bases). This CDR3 comprises 13 residues. V was shortened by 1 base and J by 3 bases, with 8 bases between the two germline ends. From germline, CDR1 is SGDLS and CDR2 YYNGEE. The CDR3 loop is CASSVSSGYEQYF. The DNA of the CDR3 is TGTGCCAGCAGCGTAAGTAGCGGCTACGAGCAGTACTTC.

The J gene is TRBJ2-7, the V gene TRBV5-1, with TRBD1 identical over 7 bases. The J segment lost 4 bases and the V segment lost 0 bases, leaving 1 base of the junction unmatched. The CDR3 sequence is 13 residues long. Germline CDR1 reads SGHRS; CDR2 reads YFSETQ. The CDR3 here is CASSLVGQYEQYF. CDR3 sequence (DNA): TGCGCCAGCAGCTTGGTGGGACAGTACGAGCAGTACTTC.

This clone was seen a few times. This chain uses TRBV29-1 with TRBJ2-5, with 9 bases that match TRBD1. V trimming: 0 bases; J trimming: 5 bases; junction bases outside the gene matches: 7. The germline gives CDR1 SQVTM, CDR2 ANQGSEA. The CDR3 covers 15 residues. DNA of the CDR3: TGCAGCGTTGAAGATCGGGGGACAGGGATGGAGACCCAGTACTTC. Protein sequence: CSVEDRGTGMETQYF.

Only a few counts were recorded for this clone. The chain uses TRBV6-6 and TRBJ2-1, with D possibly TRBD2 on 5 matching bases. The CDR3 has 12 amino acids. Germline lookup yields CDR1 MNHNY and CDR2 SVGAGI (reference sequence). V lost 5 bases and J 4 bases, leaving 6 bases between the germline ends. The CDR3: CASSTGYNEQFF. The CDR3 DNA reads as TGTGCCAGCAGTACGGGGTACAATGAGCAGTTCTTC.

This chain connects TRBV18 to TRBJ2-5, with D possibly matching TRBD1 (6 bases). Germline V CDR1 and CDR2: KGHSH, LQKENI. CDR3 size: 14 residues. Trimming took off 2 bases at V and 5 bases at J, with 12 bases between the two ends. The CDR3 nucleotides read TGTGCCAGCTCACCATTTGATACAGGGGAGACCCAGTACTTC. Translating gives CASSPFDTGETQYF. The whole variable domain, filled in from reference TRBV18 and TRBJ2-5, reads NAGVMQNPRHLVRRRGQEARLRCSPMKGHSHVYWYRQLPEEGLKFMVYLQKENIIDESGMPKERFSAEFPKEGPSILRIQQVVRGDSAAYFCASSPFDTGETQYFGPGTRLLVL.

This clone was picked up a small number of times. The J gene is TRBJ1-2, the V gene TRBV7-2; no clear D gene. Trimming removed 2 bases at V and 1 base at J, with 8 bases between. Germline V gene lookup returns CDR1 SGHTA and CDR2 FQGNSA. The CDR3 contains 14 residues. CDR3 region: CASSLSTVNYGYTF. As DNA, the CDR3 is TGTGCCAGCAGCTTAAGCACCGTTAACTATGGCTACACCTTC.

The rearrangement joins TRBV11-2 to TRBJ2-7, with D uncertain. Looked up from germline, CDR1 is SGHAT and CDR2 is FQNNGV. V lost 4 bases and J 7 bases, leaving 11 bases between the germline ends. The CDR3 consists of 12 residues. The CDR3 spells CASSSYVREQYF. CDR3 sequence (DNA): TGTGCCAGCAGCTCCTATGTGAGGGAGCAGTACTTC.

This clone was found a few times. This chain links TRBV28 with TRBJ1-2, with D unresolved. The CDR3 loop spans 14 amino acids. The V end was cut by 4 bases, the J end by 7 bases, with 16 bases between. Germline V gene data show CDR1 as MDHEN and CDR2 as SYDVKM. The CDR3 is CASSSNYGVFGYTF. In DNA, the CDR3 is TGTGCCAGCAGTTCCAACTACGGGGTTTTTGGCTACACCTTC.

This clone was seen more than once but under ten times. The chain joins TRBV29-1 to TRBJ2-7, with TRBD2 matching 9 bases. Trimming cost V 4 bases and J 5 bases; bases outside gene matches: 3. CDR1 is SQVTM, CDR2 ANQGSEA, per germline. This CDR3 comprises 12 residues. This chain's CDR3 is CSVGLAGDEQYF. CDR3 DNA: TGCAGCGTTGGATTAGCGGGAGACGAGCAGTACTTC.

This chain uses TRBV29-1 with TRBJ2-4, with D possibly being TRBD2 (6 bases). V lost 6 bases, J lost 0 bases, and 9 bases lay in between. Germline-derived CDR1 and CDR2 are SQVTM and ANQGSEA. The CDR3 has 13 residues. CDR3 in amino acids: CSVGGTAKNIQYF. CDR3 bases: TGCAGCGTCGGCGGGACAGCCAAAAACATTCAGTACTTC.